What follows are 26 T cell receptor beta chains derived from one specimen sequenced in a study of cytomegalovirus exposure and HLA in healthy donors. It was with 60 Vbeta and 13 Jbeta primers that the PCR ran. Assay: immunoSEQ multiplex PCR; the TCRdb copy retains only in-frame clones and omits some. In the table there are some 130,000 clones, around 80% of which are singletons. The source material was PBMCs. The origin of the receptors is a man aged 18-30 years in good health and CMV-seronegative.

The chain is built from TRBV19 and TRBJ2-3, with D possibly being TRBD2 (6 bases). Trimming shortened V by 3 bases and J by 4 bases, and 11 bases separated the two germline ends. Germline V gene sequence: CDR1 LNHDA, CDR2 SQIVND (reference sequence). CDR3 length: 14 amino acids. CDR3 sequence: CASSIQGGADTQYF. The CDR3 DNA follows: TGTGCCAGTAGTATTCAGGGAGGAGCAGATACGCAGTATTTT.

The chain employs TRBV11-2 and TRBJ2-1, with unresolved D. The CDR3 length is 14 residues. V lost 2 bases to trimming and J lost 3 bases, with 8 bases between them. The germline V gene has CDR1 SGHAT and CDR2 FQNNGV. The CDR3 nucleotides are TGTGCCAGCAGCTTACAGGTCGGCTACAATGAGCAGTTCTTC. Encoded protein: CASSLQVGYNEQFF.

V is TRBV10-1 and J is TRBJ2-1; the match to TRBD2 covers 15 bases. The ends lost 7 bases at V and 1 base at J; junction bases unmatched: 11. The CDR3 spans 19 residues. Germline V gives CDR1 WNHNN, CDR2 SYGVQD (reference sequence). CDR3: CASILPGLAGGGSYNEQFF. DNA of the CDR3: TGCGCCAGCATCCTACCGGGACTAGCGGGAGGAGGTTCCTACAATGAGCAGTTCTTC.

Only a few counts were recorded for this clone. The CDR3, as DNA: TGTGCCAGCAGCTCGAGCAACACTGAAGCTTTCTTT. Its translation is CASSSSNTEAFF. The J gene is TRBJ1-1, the V gene TRBV7-9; D is ambiguous. Looked up from germline, CDR1 is SEHNR and CDR2 is FQNEAQ (reference sequence). This CDR3 comprises 12 residues. Trimming took 4 bases from V and 2 from J, leaving 5 bases between them.

The J gene is TRBJ2-3, the V gene TRBV7-9; D possibly corresponds to TRBD1 (5 bases). The CDR3 is made up of 13 amino acids. The germline V gene encodes CDR1 SEHNR and CDR2 FQNEAQ (reference sequence). The V gene lost 1 base and the J gene lost 4 bases, with 6 bases spanning the gap. In nucleotides, the CDR3 is TGTGCCAGCAGCTTAGAGGGGTCAGATACGCAGTATTTT. It is translated as CASSLEGSDTQYF.

The chain is built from TRBV6-4 and TRBJ2-2; 12 bases agree with TRBD2. After removal of 4 bases from V and 0 bases from J, the junction contained 0 bases not matched to a gene. Per the germline V gene, CDR1 is MRHNA and CDR2 is SNTAGT. The CDR3 totals 16 residues. This CDR3 reads CASSGLAGANTGELFF. The CDR3 bases are TGTGCCAGCAGTGGACTAGCGGGAGCGAACACCGGGGAGCTGTTTTTT.

The V call is TRBV18, the J call TRBJ2-7; the D gene is possibly TRBD2 (6 bases). The CDR3 length is 15 residues. CDR1 is KGHSH, CDR2 LQKENI, per germline. V was pared by 4 bases and J by 0 bases, with 13 bases between. CDR3 protein: CASSHPGLHSYEQYF. In nucleotides, the CDR3 is TGTGCCAGCTCACACCCGGGACTTCACTCCTACGAGCAGTACTTC.

The chain links TRBV7-9 to TRBJ2-7, with 8 bases aligning to TRBD1. The CDR3 is 15 amino acids. Germline V gives CDR1 SEHNR, CDR2 FQNEAQ (reference sequence). The junction had 10 bases not matched to a gene; V was cut back by 6 bases and J by 3 bases. The chain's CDR3 is CASRNRGQDNYEQYF. CDR3 in DNA: TGTGCCAGCAGGAACAGGGGACAGGACAACTACGAGCAGTACTTC. Complete variable domain (other parts from reference TRBV7-9 and TRBJ2-7): DTGVSQNPRHKITKRGQNVTFRCDPISEHNRLYWYRQTLGQGPEFLTYFQNEAQLEKSRLLSDRFSAERPKGSFSTLEIQRTEQGDSAMYLCASRNRGQDNYEQYFGPGTRLTVT.

The chain links TRBV7-6 to TRBJ2-3, with 10 bases lining up with TRBD1. The germline gives CDR1 SGHVS, CDR2 FNYEAQ. J lost 12 bases, V lost 0 bases, and 15 bases had no gene match. The CDR3 sequence is 17 residues long. CDR3 protein: CASSLADTGQGFGVQYF. The DNA for the CDR3 is TGTGCCAGCAGCTTAGCGGACACGGGACAGGGGTTTGGTGTACAGTATTTT.

In nucleotides, the CDR3 is TGCGCCAGCAGTCAGGTGAGGGCCAATGAGCAGTTCTTC. Protein product: CASSQVRANEQFF. This chain connects TRBV4-1 to TRBJ2-1, with D possibly TRBD2 on 5 matching bases. Per the germline V gene, CDR1 is MGHRA and CDR2 is YSYEKL. The V end was cut by 6 bases, the J end by 6 bases, with 12 bases between. The CDR3 has 13 amino acids.

The chain links TRBV28 to TRBJ1-1; 7 nucleotides agree with TRBD1. J gave up 6 bases and V 9 bases, and 10 bases lay outside the gene matches. From germline, CDR1 is MDHEN and CDR2 SYDVKM. The CDR3 extends over 13 amino acids. Written as DNA, the CDR3 is TGTGCCAGTTTAGGAGAACAGGGGCCTGAAGCTTTCTTT. It specifies CASLGEQGPEAFF.

The chain carries TRBV27 and TRBJ1-1; D uncertain. The CDR3 runs to 15 residues. V shed 3 bases and J shed 1 base, with 12 bases lying between them. Germline V lookup: CDR1 MNHEY, CDR2 SMNVEV (reference sequence). The CDR3 region is CASSLRFSGNTEAFF. As DNA, the CDR3 is TGTGCCAGCAGTTTGCGTTTCTCAGGGAACACTGAAGCTTTCTTT.

The rearrangement joins TRBV7-6 to TRBJ2-5, with D maybe TRBD2 (6 bases). Trimming took off 2 bases at V and 1 base at J, with 14 bases between the two ends. The germline CDR1 and CDR2 sequences are SGHVS and FNYEAQ. There are 16 residues in the CDR3. The CDR3 nucleotides read TGTGCCAGCAGCTTAAATCCTCTAGCGCCCCAAGAGACCCAGTACTTC. It encodes CASSLNPLAPQETQYF.

In this sample, this clone turned up a few times. The V gene is TRBV7-8, the J gene TRBJ2-1; D might be TRBD1 (6 bases). CDR1 is SGHVS and CDR2 is FQNEAQ in the germline V gene. Trimming took 5 bases from V and 2 from J, leaving 13 bases between them. The CDR3 has 15 residues. The CDR3: CASSRTGMAYNEQFF. CDR3 in DNA: TGTGCCAGCAGCCGAACAGGGATGGCCTACAATGAGCAGTTCTTC.

V is TRBV13 and J is TRBJ1-1, with 9 positions matching TRBD1. Looked up from germline, CDR1 is PRHDT and CDR2 is FYEKMQ (reference sequence). The junction had 9 bases not matched to a gene; V was cut back by 5 bases and J by 5 bases. The CDR3 is 15 amino acids. The CDR3 nucleotides read TGTGCCAGCAGCCCGTCCGGGACAGGGCAGACTGAAGCTTTCTTT. Encoded protein: CASSPSGTGQTEAFF.

The chain employs TRBV2 and TRBJ2-7; D call uncertain. CDR1 is SNHLY and CDR2 is FYNNEI in the germline V gene. V was cut by 3 bases and J by 7 bases, with 16 bases left in between. The CDR3 has 14 residues. For the CDR3, the DNA is TGTGCCAGCAGTGAGGTGGACCGGCGCCGGGAGCAGTACGTC. Translating gives CASSEVDRRREQYV.

The V call is TRBV5-6, the J call TRBJ2-2, with D unclear. The CDR3 totals 14 residues. Trimming took 2 bases from V and 1 from J, leaving 6 bases between them. CDR1 is SGHDT, CDR2 YYEEEE, per germline. The CDR3 is CASSFQENTGELFF. Here the CDR3 DNA reads TGTGCCAGCAGCTTCCAGGAGAACACCGGGGAGCTGTTTTTT.

V and J are TRBV11-2 and TRBJ2-1; TRBD2 matches at 7 bases. J lost 1 base, V lost 5 bases, and 17 bases had no gene match. The CDR3 extends over 19 amino acids. Germline CDR1 reads SGHAT; CDR2 reads FQNNGV. The CDR3 region is CASSHPAREAGLSYNEQFF. The CDR3 DNA follows: TGTGCCAGCAGCCACCCCGCTCGGGAGGCTGGTCTGTCCTACAATGAGCAGTTCTTC.

The count of this clone is one. J is TRBJ2-4 and V is TRBV6-1; TRBD2 matches 11 bases. V shed 3 bases and J 2 bases; nucleotides not matched to a gene: 6. CDR3 length equals 17 residues. The germline V gene has CDR1 MNHNS and CDR2 SASEGT. The CDR3 nucleotides are TGTGCCAGCAGTGAGGGCCTAGCGGGAGGTCCCAAAAACATTCAGTACTTC. It encodes CASSEGLAGGPKNIQYF.

The chain employs TRBV25-1 and TRBJ1-1, with 7 bases identical to TRBD1. Unmatched junction bases numbered 6, after V lost 1 base and J lost 4 bases. The CDR3 length is 15 residues. Germline V gene sequence: CDR1 MGHDK, CDR2 SYGVNS. The CDR3 spells CASSEFGGGITEAFF. The CDR3 DNA is TGTGCCAGCAGTGAATTTGGAGGGGGCATCACTGAAGCTTTCTTT.

Only one count was recorded for this clone. This rearrangement joins TRBV11-2 to TRBJ2-3; 7 bases fit TRBD1. There are 13 residues in the CDR3. The J segment lost 4 bases and the V segment lost 4 bases, leaving 2 bases of the junction unmatched. Germline assignment: CDR1 SGHAT and CDR2 FQNNGV. The CDR3 here is CASSYGQADTQYF. CDR3 sequence (DNA): TGTGCCAGCAGCTATGGACAGGCAGATACGCAGTATTTT. The full variable domain, with the rest looked up from reference TRBV11-2 and TRBJ2-3, is EAGVAQSPRYKIIEKRQSVAFWCNPISGHATLYWYQQILGQGPKLLIQFQNNGVVDDSQLPKDRFSAERLKGVDSTLKIQPAKLEDSAVYLCASSYGQADTQYFGPGTRLTVL.

The chain links TRBV25-1 to TRBJ2-3, with D uncertain. From germline, CDR1 is MGHDK and CDR2 SYGVNS. The CDR3 is 13 residues long. The germline V and J ends were trimmed by 6 bases and 2 bases, with 9 bases remaining between them. The CDR3 spells CASRITVTDTQYF. For the CDR3, the DNA is TGTGCCAGCAGAATCACGGTCACAGATACGCAGTATTTT. Together with reference TRBV25-1 and TRBJ2-3, the CDR3 gives the full variable domain: EADIYQTPRYLVIGTGKKITLECSQTMGHDKMYWYQQDPGMELHLIHYSYGVNSTEKGDLSSESTVSRIRTEHFPLTLESARPSHTSQYLCASRITVTDTQYFGPGTRLTVL.

This clone was observed a few times. The rearrangement links TRBV7-9 to TRBJ1-1; no firm D call. With 2 bases removed from V and 0 bases from J, the gap between germline ends came to 4 bases. This CDR3 has 13 residues. CDR1 and CDR2 (germline): SEHNR, FQNEAQ (reference sequence). The CDR3 loop reads CASSLSVNTEAFF. The CDR3 coding sequence is TGTGCCAGCAGCTTATCAGTGAACACTGAAGCTTTCTTT.

Regarding this clone: A read error is likely, as this CDR3 ends without the conserved phenylalanine or tryptophan. This chain links TRBV7-9 with TRBJ2-7, with D uncertain. Per the germline V gene, CDR1 is SEHNR and CDR2 is FQNEAQ (reference sequence). This CDR3 comprises 12 residues. V shed 5 bases and J shed 7 bases, with 12 bases lying between them. The CDR3 loop is CASSQDSGEQYL. CDR3 sequence (DNA): TGTGCCAGCAGCCAAGACTCCGGAGAGCAGTACCTC.

The V gene is TRBV7-2, the J gene TRBJ2-1, with D possibly matching TRBD2 (6 bases). The germline CDR1 and CDR2 sequences are SGHTA and FQGNSA. CDR3 size: 14 residues. V lost 3 bases to trimming and J lost 0 bases, with 6 bases between them. DNA for the CDR3: TGTGCCAGCAGCTTTAGCGGCTCCTACAATGAGCAGTTCTTC. Amino acid sequence: CASSFSGSYNEQFF.

V usage is TRBV6-5 and J usage is TRBJ1-2; 7 nucleotides align to TRBD1. Germline V gene lookup returns CDR1 MNHEY and CDR2 SVGAGI. Trimming cost V 4 bases and J 4 bases; bases outside gene matches: 6. CDR3 length: 14 amino acids. The DNA for the CDR3 is TGTGCCAGCAGTTCGAGACAGGGAGCCTATGGCTACACCTTC. Translated: CASSSRQGAYGYTF.